Listed below are T cell receptor beta chains from one sample, sequenced in a study of T cells in localized non-small cell lung cancer. TCRdb's table, derived via immunoSEQ multiplex PCR, lists solely in-frame clones and lacks some. Here the sample spans approximately 31,000 clones, approximately 94% being singletons. Specimen: peripheral blood, collected before any cancer treatment. The receptors were sampled from a woman aged 40-69 years with stage I lung adenocarcinoma. The CDR3 runs from the conserved cysteine through the conserved F or W. D genes are given only for firm matches. A row's size may be missing; if present it is once, few, many or a size class.

TRBV5-4,few,.,TRBJ2-7,CASSPGGAARSYEQYF,TGTGCCAGCAGCCCTGGAGGGGCAGCACGCTCCTACGAGCAGTACTTC
TRBV7-9,.,.,TRBJ1-1,CASSLVSEAFF,TGTGCCAGCAGCTTAGTCTCCGAAGCTTTCTTT
TRBV28,few,TRBD1,TRBJ2-3,CASKTGGATDTQYF,TGTGCCAGCAAAACAGGGGGCGCCACAGATACGCAGTATTTT
TRBV11-2,.,.,TRBJ1-2,CASSVPGQSYTF,TGTGCCAGCAGCGTACCGGGACAAAGCTACACCTTC
TRBV9,.,TRBD1,TRBJ1-2,CASSPYDRGDGYTF,TGTGCCAGCAGCCCCTATGACAGGGGGGATGGCTACACCTTC
TRBV27,.,TRBD2,TRBJ2-2,CATLRGTSGSWGTGELFF,TGTGCCACCCTAAGGGGGACTAGCGGGAGTTGGGGCACCGGGGAGCTGTTTTTT
TRBV5-1,.,.,TRBJ2-7,CASSFGQSLYEQYF,TGCGCCAGCAGCTTTGGACAGTCCCTTTACGAGCAGTACTTC
TRBV27,.,TRBD1,TRBJ2-7,CASSPGTGIVYEQYF,TGTGCCAGCAGTCCAGGGACAGGGATCGTTTACGAGCAGTACTTC
TRBV7-9,.,.,TRBJ2-5,CASSRIAGGYF,TGTGCCAGCAGCCGTATAGCCGGGGGGTACTTC
TRBV5-4,.,.,TRBJ1-2,CASSLPGTRGYTF,TGTGCCAGCAGCTTACCCGGGACCCGCGGCTACACCTTC
TRBV14,once,.,TRBJ1-2,CASSQEVLGGPNYGYTF,TGTGCCAGCAGCCAAGAAGTTCTCGGGGGGCCTAACTATGGCTACACCTTC
TRBV19,.,.,TRBJ2-2,CASTVGGELFF,TGTGCCAGTACGGTCGGGGGGGAGCTGTTTTTT
TRBV7-9,.,TRBD1,TRBJ1-2,CASSVRAVQGLGYTF,TGTGCCAGCAGCGTACGCGCGGTACAGGGGCTTGGCTACACCTTC
TRBV25-1,.,.,TRBJ2-5,CASSLRGSGETQYF,TGTGCCAGCTCCTTAAGGGGTTCGGGAGAGACCCAGTACTTC
TRBV6-5,.,TRBD2,TRBJ2-7,CASTTLAGGRYEQYF,TGTGCCAGCACCACACTAGCGGGGGGTCGCTACGAGCAGTACTTC
TRBV19,once,.,TRBJ1-3,CASSIGRGGTIYF,TGTGCCAGTAGTATTGGACGGGGAGGCACCATATATTTT
TRBV5-1,.,TRBD1,TRBJ1-2,CASSPRDRTGGYTF,TGCGCCAGCAGCCCGCGGGACAGGACGGGAGGCTACACCTTC
TRBV7-2,.,TRBD1,TRBJ2-1,CASSPGGGQFF,TGTGCCAGCAGCCCAGGGGGCGGGCAGTTCTTC
TRBV11-2,once,.,TRBJ1-3,CASSLELGPGGNTIYF,TGTGCCAGCAGCTTAGAGCTAGGTCCGGGAGGAAACACCATATATTTT
TRBV6-5,.,TRBD1,TRBJ1-1,CASSPRQGWAFF,TGTGCCAGCAGTCCCAGACAGGGGTGGGCTTTCTTT
TRBV10-3,.,.,TRBJ1-5,CAISAAGSNQPQHF,TGTGCCATCAGTGCGGCAGGGTCAAATCAGCCCCAGCATTTT
TRBV4-3,.,.,TRBJ1-5,CASSQGWDQPQHF,TGCGCCAGCAGCCAAGGCTGGGATCAGCCCCAGCATTTT
TRBV7-8,.,TRBD1,TRBJ1-1,CASSLGGRGHTEAFF,TGTGCCAGCAGCTTAGGCGGCAGGGGGCATACTGAAGCTTTCTTT
TRBV27,.,.,TRBJ1-1,CASSVEPGRRAFF,TGTGCCAGCAGTGTCGAGCCGGGACGTCGGGCTTTCTTT
TRBV7-9,.,.,TRBJ1-2,CASSLGSGYGYTF,TGTGCCAGCAGCTTAGGCTCGGGCTATGGCTACACCTTC
TRBV7-2,.,.,TRBJ2-7,CASSYKGGVGYEQYF,TGTGCCAGCAGCTACAAAGGGGGAGTGGGCTACGAGCAGTACTTC